Only a few counts were recorded for the clone carrying this TCR beta chain. The antigen remains undetermined. Researchers extracted total RNA from unfractionated whole blood. Unique molecular identifiers were linked by the library to individual cDNA molecules. In the original analysis: 100,000 or so TCRs per sample was the median, with a range of about 23,224 to 750,000. MiXCR was run by TCRdb on the 5' RACE reads, yielding one entry per CDR3 protein. The V and J calls were not made by the authors but by TCRdb's processing. The table shows tens of thousands of distinct CDR3 sequences, with about 8.4% occurring only once. The data belong to a study of human T cells and chemical hapten exposure. Overall study: Small differences in pooled library volume mainly drove the variation in TCR yields per sample. Points from the study as a whole: No shift was seen in TCRs above 1 in 1000 frequency with DPC sensitization.

Germline CDR1 GTSNPN, CDR2 SVGIG (reference sequence). The CDR3 has 16 amino acids. With 2 bases removed from V and 7 bases from J, the gap between germline ends came to 21 bases. J is TRBJ1-5 and V is TRBV30, with D perhaps matching TRBD1 (5 bases). This clonotype was obtained from a male donor in good health. In nucleotides, the CDR3 is TGTGCCTGGAGTAAACCCACAGGAGGGGCATTACAGCCCCAGCATTTT. Translated: CAWSKPTGGALQPQHF.